The T cell receptor (beta chain) under discussion was sequenced for a study of blood T cell repertoires in COVID-19. Study-wide background: The origin of the acute and convalescent COVID-19 samples was the United States, Italy and Spain. The analysed material was cDNA or gDNA that came from T cells, B-cell-depleted T cells, or PBMCs.

V gave up 7 bases and J gave up 3 bases; unmatched junction bases: 22. CDR3 length equals 19 residues. Under the authors' procedure: Nucleated cell number was recorded as an estimate derived from reference gene primer amplification. The data were produced by immunoSEQ multiplex PCR, yet TCRdb's version contains in-frame clones alone and is incomplete. V and J calls and clone size come straight from that table; D and trimming were deduced from the DNA. Of about 240,000 clones in the sample, roughly 90% were seen once. The specimen was peripheral blood. J is TRBJ2-7 and V is TRBV23-1; 9 positions agree with TRBD1. TRBV23-1 is an ORF for which the function is uncertain. The sequence came from a man aged 60-69 years with acute or convalescent COVID-19. CDR3 amino acids: CASIPVGTGSPPTNYEQYF. For the CDR3, the DNA is TGCGCCAGCATTCCCGTAGGGACAGGGTCTCCCCCGACGAACTACGAGCAGTACTTC.